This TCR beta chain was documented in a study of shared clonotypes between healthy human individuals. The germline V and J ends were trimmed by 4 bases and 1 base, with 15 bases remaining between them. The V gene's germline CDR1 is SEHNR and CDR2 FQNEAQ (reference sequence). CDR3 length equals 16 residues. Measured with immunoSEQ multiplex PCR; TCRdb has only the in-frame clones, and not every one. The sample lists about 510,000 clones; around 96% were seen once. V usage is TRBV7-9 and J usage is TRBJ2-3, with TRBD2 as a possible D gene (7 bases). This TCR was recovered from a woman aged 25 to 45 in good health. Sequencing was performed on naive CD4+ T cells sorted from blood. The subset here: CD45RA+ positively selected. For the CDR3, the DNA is TGTGCCAGCAGCTACCTACAGGGAGGGGGCACAGATACGCAGTATTTT. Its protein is CASSYLQGGGTDTQYF.